This entry features one T cell receptor (beta chain) sequence. This sample is part of a study of T cells after yellow fever vaccination. TCRdb fed the 5' RACE reads into MiXCR, producing one record per CDR3 protein. The repertoire holds about 340,000 distinct CDR3 sequences, with around 13% as singletons. The CDR3 sequence is 13 residues long. V was pared by 7 bases and J by 1 base, with 11 bases between. Germline V gives CDR1 GTSNPN, CDR2 SVGIG (reference sequence). The sample consisted of CD4+ T cells sorted from PBMCs, taken 15 days after the yellow fever booster vaccination. The genes are TRBV30 and TRBJ2-1; D not certain. The receptor was isolated from a man between 18 and 29 years old who received the YFV17D yellow fever vaccine. CDR3 protein: CAYRPLSYNEQFF. The CDR3 coding sequence is TGTGCCTACAGACCGCTTTCCTACAATGAGCAGTTCTTC.